The 7 T cell receptor beta chains in this list originate from one sample, sequenced in a study of Ad26.COV2.S vaccination and SARS-CoV-2 variants (dated by TCRdb to the early 2020s). Per the publication, the treatment or condition label means: 19 received Ad26.COV2.S at low or high dose, single or two shots; about 5 received placebo; per-sample allocation not given. Repertoires of vaccine and placebo recipients were sequenced from samples collected on day 63 after the first injection. The library was built by means of the immunoSEQ multiplex PCR assay. Sourced from immuneACCESS, this table was stored by TCRdb with only in-frame sequences that have V and J called. A share of the clones is absent; for the studies checked, an unresolved V gene accounts for under half, and the remainder has no known explanation. This sample gives about 220,000 clones in total; 88% of them show up just once. The ten largest clones take up about 10% of the sample.

The material sequenced was peripheral blood, taken in a trial of Ad26.COV2.S vaccine versus placebo. Receptors were obtained from a person between 18 and 65 years old who received the Ad26.COV2.S COVID-19 vaccine or a placebo.

The chain is built from TRBV9 and TRBJ2-2; 8 positions agree with TRBD2. The CDR3 covers 17 residues. The germline V gene has CDR1 SGDLS and CDR2 YYNGEE. The V and J ends lost 1 base and 6 bases, in that order; junction bases with no gene match: 11. The CDR3 protein is CASSVMTGRASSGELFF. DNA for the CDR3: TGTGCCAGCAGCGTAATGACCGGGAGGGCCTCCTCCGGGGAGCTGTTTTTT.

The chain is built from TRBV7-8 and TRBJ1-2, with D possibly TRBD1 on 5 matching bases. V was clipped by 5 bases and J by 4 bases, with 17 bases between them. The CDR3 length is 15 residues. In germline, CDR1 is SGHVS, CDR2 FQNEAQ. CDR3 protein: CASSLGPQGIYGYTF. The CDR3 DNA reads as TGTGCCAGCAGCCTCGGCCCCCAGGGCATCTATGGCTACACCTTC.

The CDR3 nucleotides are TGCGCCAGCCGAGAACTAGCGGCGAACTCCTACAATGAGCAGTTCTTC. It is translated as CASRELAANSYNEQFF. This chain joins TRBV5-1 and TRBJ2-1, with 8 positions matching TRBD2. The CDR3 runs 16 residues. Germline loops: CDR1 SGHRS, CDR2 YFSETQ. Trimming took 7 bases from V and 0 from J; bases not matched to a gene: 9.

The chain joins TRBV13 to TRBJ1-4, with D possibly TRBD1 on 6 matching bases. The ends were cut back, 5 bases at V and 8 bases at J, with 18 bases in the middle. CDR1 and CDR2 (germline): PRHDT, FYEKMQ (reference sequence). This CDR3 spans 15 amino acids. The CDR3 region is CASSPTVGAREKLFF. CDR3 DNA sequence: TGTGCCAGCAGCCCAACCGTGGGGGCGAGGGAAAAACTGTTTTTT.

A note on this clone: Other DNA sequences in the sample encode the same CDR3. V is TRBV18 and J is TRBJ2-5; a weak D match, TRBD1 (6 bases). The germline gives CDR1 KGHSH, CDR2 LQKENI. This CDR3 has 14 residues. V was clipped by 3 bases and J by 2 bases, with 10 bases between them. The CDR3 bases are TGTGCCAGCTCACCTAGGACAGATCAAGAGACCCAGTACTTC. Translating it yields CASSPRTDQETQYF.

The V gene is TRBV13, the J gene TRBJ2-7, with D possibly matching TRBD1 (6 bases). The CDR3 sequence is 15 residues long. The germline V gene encodes CDR1 PRHDT and CDR2 FYEKMQ (reference sequence). The germline V and J ends were trimmed by 0 bases and 2 bases, with 11 bases remaining between them. The CDR3 DNA reads TGTGCCAGCAGCTTAGGCCCAGGGGTCACCTACGAGCAGTACTTC. Amino acids: CASSLGPGVTYEQYF.

This chain joins TRBV28 and TRBJ2-7; D is uncertain. Trimming removed 4 bases from V and 7 bases from J, with 8 bases in between. CDR1 is MDHEN, CDR2 SYDVKM, per germline. The CDR3 spans 11 residues. CDR3 DNA sequence: TGTGCCAGCAGTTCTGGACGGGAGCAGTACTTC. Its translation: CASSSGREQYF.